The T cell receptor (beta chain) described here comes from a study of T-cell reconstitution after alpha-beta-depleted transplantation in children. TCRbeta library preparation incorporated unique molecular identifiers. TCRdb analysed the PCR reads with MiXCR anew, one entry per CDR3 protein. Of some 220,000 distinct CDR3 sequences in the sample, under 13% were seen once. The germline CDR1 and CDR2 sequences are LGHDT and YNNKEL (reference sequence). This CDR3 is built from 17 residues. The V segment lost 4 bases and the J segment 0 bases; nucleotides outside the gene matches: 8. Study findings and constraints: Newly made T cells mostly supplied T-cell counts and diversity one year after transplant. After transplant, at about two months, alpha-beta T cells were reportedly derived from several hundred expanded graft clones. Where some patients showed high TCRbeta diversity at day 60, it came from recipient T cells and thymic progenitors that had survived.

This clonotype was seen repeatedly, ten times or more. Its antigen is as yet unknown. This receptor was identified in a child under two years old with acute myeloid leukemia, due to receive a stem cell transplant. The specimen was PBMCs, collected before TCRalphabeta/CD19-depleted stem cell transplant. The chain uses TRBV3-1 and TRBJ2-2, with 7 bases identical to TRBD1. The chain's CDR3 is CASSPPRGTANTGELFF. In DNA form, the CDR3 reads TGTGCCAGCAGCCCCCCCAGGGGGACGGCGAACACCGGGGAGCTGTTTTTT.